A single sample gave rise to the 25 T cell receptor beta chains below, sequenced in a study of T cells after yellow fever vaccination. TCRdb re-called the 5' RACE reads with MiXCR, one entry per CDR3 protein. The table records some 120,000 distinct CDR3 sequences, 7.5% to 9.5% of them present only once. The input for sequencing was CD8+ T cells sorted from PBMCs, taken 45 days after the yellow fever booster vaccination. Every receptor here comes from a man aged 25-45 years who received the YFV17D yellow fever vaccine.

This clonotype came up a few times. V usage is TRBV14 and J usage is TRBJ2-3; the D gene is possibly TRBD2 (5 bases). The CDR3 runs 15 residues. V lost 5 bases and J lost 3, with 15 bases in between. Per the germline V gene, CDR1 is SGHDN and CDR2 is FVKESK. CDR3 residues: CASSKWGGSTDTQYF. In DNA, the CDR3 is TGTGCCAGCAGCAAATGGGGTGGGAGTACAGATACGCAGTATTTT.

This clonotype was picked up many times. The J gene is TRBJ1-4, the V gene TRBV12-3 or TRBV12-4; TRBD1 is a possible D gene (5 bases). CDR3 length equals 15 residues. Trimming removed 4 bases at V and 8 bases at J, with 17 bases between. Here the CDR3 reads CASSWEGTETEKLFF. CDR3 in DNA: TGTGCCAGCAGTTGGGAGGGGACCGAGACCGAAAAACTGTTTTTT.

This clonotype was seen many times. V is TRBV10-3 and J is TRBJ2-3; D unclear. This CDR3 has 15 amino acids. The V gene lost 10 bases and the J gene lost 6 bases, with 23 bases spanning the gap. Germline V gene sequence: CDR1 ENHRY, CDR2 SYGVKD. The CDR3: CATTMSGSPRDTQYF. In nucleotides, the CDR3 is TGTGCCACCACCATGTCTGGTTCCCCTAGGGATACGCAGTATTTT.

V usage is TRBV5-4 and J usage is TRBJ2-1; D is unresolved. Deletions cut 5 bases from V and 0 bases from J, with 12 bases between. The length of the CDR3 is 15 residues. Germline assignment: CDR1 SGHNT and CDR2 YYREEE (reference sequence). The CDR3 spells CASSRTEISYNEQFF. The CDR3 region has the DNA TGTGCCAGCAGTCGAACCGAAATCTCCTACAATGAGCAGTTCTTC.

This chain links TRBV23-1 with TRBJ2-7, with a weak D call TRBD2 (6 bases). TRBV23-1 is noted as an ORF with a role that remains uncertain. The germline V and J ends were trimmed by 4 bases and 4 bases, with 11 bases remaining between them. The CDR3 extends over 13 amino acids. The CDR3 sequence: CASSPRLVYEQYF. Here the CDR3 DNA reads TGCGCCAGCAGTCCCAGACTAGTTTACGAGCAGTACTTC.

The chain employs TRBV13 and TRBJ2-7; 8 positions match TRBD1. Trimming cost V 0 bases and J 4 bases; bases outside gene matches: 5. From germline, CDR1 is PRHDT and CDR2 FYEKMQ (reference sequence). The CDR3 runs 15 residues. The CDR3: CASSLGGQVKYEQYF. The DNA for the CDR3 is TGTGCCAGCAGCTTAGGGGGACAGGTAAAATACGAGCAGTACTTC.

The CDR3 sequence is CATSRDRAGREQYF. The CDR3 coding sequence is TGTGCCACCAGCAGAGATAGGGCAGGGCGCGAGCAGTACTTC. The chain uses TRBV15 and TRBJ2-7, with a weak D call TRBD1 (5 bases). Germline CDR1 is LNHNV and CDR2 is YYDKDF (reference sequence). Trimming removed 0 bases from V and 6 bases from J, with 12 bases in between. This CDR3 contains 14 residues.

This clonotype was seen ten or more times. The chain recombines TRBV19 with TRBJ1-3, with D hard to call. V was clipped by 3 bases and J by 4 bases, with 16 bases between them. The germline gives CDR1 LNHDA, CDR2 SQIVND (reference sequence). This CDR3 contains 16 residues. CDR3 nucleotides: TGTGCCAGTAGTATTACGTGGACCCGGTCCGGAAACACCATATATTTT. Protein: CASSITWTRSGNTIYF.

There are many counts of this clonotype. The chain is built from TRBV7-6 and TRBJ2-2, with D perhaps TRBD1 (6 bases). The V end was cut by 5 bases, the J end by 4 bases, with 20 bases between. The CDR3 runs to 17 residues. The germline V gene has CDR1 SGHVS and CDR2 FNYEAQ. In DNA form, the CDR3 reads TGTGCCAGCAGCGCTTATCCAGGGGTCGAGGGCACCGGGGAGCTGTTTTTT. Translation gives CASSAYPGVEGTGELFF.

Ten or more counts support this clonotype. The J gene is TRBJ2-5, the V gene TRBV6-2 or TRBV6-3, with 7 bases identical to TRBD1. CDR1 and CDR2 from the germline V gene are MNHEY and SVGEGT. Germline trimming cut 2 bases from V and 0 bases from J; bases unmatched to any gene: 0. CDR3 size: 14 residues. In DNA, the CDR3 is TGTGCCAGCAGTTACGGGACAGACCAAGAGACCCAGTACTTC. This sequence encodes CASSYGTDQETQYF.

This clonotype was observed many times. The CDR3 DNA reads TGTGCCAGCAGCACGGGACTAGCGGGAGATGAGCAGTTCTTC. Its translation is CASSTGLAGDEQFF. The rearrangement links TRBV7-6 to TRBJ2-1, with TRBD2 identical over 14 bases. V shed 5 bases, J shed 8 bases, and the junction held 2 bases outside the gene matches. The CDR3 has 14 residues. Germline loops: CDR1 SGHVS, CDR2 FNYEAQ.

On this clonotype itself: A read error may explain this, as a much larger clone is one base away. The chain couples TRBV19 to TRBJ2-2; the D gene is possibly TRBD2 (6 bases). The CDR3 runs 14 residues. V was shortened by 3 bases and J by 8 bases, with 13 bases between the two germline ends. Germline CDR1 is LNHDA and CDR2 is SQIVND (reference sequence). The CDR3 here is CASSIWRGRGELFF. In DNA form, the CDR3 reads TGTGCCAGTAGTATTTGGCGGGGAAGGGGGGAGCTGTTTTTT.

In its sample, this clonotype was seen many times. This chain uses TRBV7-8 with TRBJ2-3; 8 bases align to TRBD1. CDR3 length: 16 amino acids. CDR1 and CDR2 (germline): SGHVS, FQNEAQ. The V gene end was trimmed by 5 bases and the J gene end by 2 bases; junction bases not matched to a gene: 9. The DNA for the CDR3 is TGTGCCAGCAGCGGTGCTGGACAGGGCTTCACAGATACGCAGTATTTT. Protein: CASSGAGQGFTDTQYF.

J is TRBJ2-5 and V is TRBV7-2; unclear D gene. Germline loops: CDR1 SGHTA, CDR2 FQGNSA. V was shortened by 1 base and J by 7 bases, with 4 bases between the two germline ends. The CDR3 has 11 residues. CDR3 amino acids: CASSLVGTQYF. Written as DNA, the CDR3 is TGTGCCAGCAGCTTAGTGGGGACCCAGTACTTC.

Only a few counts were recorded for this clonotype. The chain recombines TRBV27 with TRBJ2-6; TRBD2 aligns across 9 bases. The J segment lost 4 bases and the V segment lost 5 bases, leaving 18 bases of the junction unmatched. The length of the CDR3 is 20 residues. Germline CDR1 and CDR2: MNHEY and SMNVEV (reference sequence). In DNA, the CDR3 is TGTGCCAGCAGTACCTTCGCTAGGCGGGAGGGGTCTACGGGGGCCAACGTCCTGACTTTC. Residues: CASSTFARREGSTGANVLTF.

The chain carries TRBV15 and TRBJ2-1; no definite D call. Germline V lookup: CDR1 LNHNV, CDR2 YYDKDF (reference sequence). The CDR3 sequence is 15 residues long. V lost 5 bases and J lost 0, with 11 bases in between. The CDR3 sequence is CATSHSQASYNEQFF. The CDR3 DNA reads TGTGCCACCAGCCATTCCCAAGCCTCCTACAATGAGCAGTTCTTC.

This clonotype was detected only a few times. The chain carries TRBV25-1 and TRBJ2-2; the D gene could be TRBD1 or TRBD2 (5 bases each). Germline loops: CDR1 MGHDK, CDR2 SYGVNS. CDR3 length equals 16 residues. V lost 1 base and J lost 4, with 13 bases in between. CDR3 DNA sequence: TGTGCCAGCAGTGAATTGTTAGGGACGGGCACCGGGGAGCTGTTTTTT. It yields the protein CASSELLGTGTGELFF.

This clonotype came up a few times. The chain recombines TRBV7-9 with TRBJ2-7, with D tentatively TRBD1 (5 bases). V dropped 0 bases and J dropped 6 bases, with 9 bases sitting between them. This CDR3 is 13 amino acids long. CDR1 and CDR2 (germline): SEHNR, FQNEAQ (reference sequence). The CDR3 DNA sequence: TGTGCCAGCAGCTTAGCCGCCGACAGCGAGCAGTACTTC. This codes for CASSLAADSEQYF.

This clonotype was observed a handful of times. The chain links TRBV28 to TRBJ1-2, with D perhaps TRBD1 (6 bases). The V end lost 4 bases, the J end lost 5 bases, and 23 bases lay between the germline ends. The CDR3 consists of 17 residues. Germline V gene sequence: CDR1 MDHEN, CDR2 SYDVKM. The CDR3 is CASSSSFVLGQLYGYTF. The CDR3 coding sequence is TGTGCCAGCAGTTCCTCCTTCGTTCTCGGACAGCTGTATGGCTACACCTTC.

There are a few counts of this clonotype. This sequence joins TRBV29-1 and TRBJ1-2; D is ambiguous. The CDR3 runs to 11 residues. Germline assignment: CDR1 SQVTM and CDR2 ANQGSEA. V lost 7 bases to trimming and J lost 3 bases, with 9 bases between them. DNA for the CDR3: TGCAGCGCCCTATATGACTATGGCTACACCTTC. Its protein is CSALYDYGYTF.

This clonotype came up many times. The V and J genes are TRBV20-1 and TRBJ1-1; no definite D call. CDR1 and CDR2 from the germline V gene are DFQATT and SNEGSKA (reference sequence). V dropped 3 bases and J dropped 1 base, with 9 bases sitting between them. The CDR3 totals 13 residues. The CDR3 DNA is TGCAGTGCTAGCACCCTGGGGAACACTGAAGCTTTCTTT. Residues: CSASTLGNTEAFF.

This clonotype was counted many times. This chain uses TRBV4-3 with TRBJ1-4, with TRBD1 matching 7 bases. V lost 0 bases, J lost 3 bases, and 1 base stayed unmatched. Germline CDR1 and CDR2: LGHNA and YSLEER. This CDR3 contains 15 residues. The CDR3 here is CASSQDGTANEKLFF. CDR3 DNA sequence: TGCGCCAGCAGCCAAGATGGGACAGCTAATGAAAAACTGTTTTTT.

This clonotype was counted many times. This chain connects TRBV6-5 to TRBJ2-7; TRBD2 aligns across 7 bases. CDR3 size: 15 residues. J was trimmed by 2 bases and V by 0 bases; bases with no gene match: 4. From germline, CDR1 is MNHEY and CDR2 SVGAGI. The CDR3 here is CASSYSLAETYEQYF. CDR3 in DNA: TGTGCCAGCAGTTACTCCCTAGCGGAGACCTACGAGCAGTACTTC.

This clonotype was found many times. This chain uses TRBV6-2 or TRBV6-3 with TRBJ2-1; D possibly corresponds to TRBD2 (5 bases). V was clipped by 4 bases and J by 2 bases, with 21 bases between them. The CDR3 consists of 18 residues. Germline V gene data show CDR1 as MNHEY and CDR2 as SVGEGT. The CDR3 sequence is CASSSLRVREGTYNEQFF. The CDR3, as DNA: TGTGCCAGCAGTTCACTCCGGGTTCGGGAAGGAACCTACAATGAGCAGTTCTTC.

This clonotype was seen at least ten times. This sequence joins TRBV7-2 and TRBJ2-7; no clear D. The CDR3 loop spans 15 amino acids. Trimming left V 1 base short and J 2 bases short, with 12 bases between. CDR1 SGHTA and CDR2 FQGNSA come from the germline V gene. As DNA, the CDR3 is TGTGCCAGCAGCTTAGTACTGGCGCTAGCCTACGAGCAGTACTTC. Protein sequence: CASSLVLALAYEQYF.